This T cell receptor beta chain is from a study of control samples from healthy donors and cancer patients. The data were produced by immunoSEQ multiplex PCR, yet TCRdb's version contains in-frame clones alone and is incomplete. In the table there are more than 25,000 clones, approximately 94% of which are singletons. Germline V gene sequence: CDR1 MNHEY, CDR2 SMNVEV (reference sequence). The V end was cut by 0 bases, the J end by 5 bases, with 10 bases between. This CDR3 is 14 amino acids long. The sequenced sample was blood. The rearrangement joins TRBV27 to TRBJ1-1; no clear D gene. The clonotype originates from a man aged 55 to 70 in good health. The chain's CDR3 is CASSLSTLGTEAFF. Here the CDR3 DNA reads TGTGCCAGCAGTTTATCCACCCTTGGGACTGAAGCTTTCTTT.